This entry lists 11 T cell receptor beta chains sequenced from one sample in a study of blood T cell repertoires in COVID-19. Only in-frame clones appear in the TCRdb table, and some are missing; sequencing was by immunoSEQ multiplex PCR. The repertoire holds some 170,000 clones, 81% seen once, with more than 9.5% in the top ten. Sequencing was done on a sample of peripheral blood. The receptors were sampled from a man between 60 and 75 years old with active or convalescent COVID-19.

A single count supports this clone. DNA of the CDR3: TGTGCCAGCAGCCCTAGCGGGAGCCTGACAGATACGCAGTATTTT. Protein: CASSPSGSLTDTQYF. This rearrangement joins TRBV11-3 to TRBJ2-3; 10 nucleotides line up with TRBD2. V lost 5 bases and J lost 3; bases outside the gene matches: 5. CDR3 length equals 15 residues. Germline lookup yields CDR1 SGHNT and CDR2 YENEEA.

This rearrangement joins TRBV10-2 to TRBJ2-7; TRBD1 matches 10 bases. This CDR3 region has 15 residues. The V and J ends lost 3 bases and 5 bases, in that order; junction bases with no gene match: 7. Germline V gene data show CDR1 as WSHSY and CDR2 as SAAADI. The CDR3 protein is CASSESGTGDHEQYF. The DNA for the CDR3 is TGCGCCAGCAGTGAATCCGGGACAGGGGACCACGAGCAGTACTTC.

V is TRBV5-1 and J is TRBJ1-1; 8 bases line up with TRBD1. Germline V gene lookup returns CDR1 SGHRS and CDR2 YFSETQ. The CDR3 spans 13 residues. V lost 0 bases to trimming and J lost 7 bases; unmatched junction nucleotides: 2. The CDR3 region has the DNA TGCGCCAGCAGCTTGGATGGACAGGGTGAAGCTTTCTTT. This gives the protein CASSLDGQGEAFF. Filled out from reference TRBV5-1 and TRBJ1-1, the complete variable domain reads KAGVTQTPRYLIKTRGQQVTLSCSPISGHRSVSWYQQTPGQGLQFLFEYFSETQRNKGNFPGRFSGRQFSNSRSEMNVSTLELGDSALYLCASSLDGQGEAFFGQGTRLTVV.

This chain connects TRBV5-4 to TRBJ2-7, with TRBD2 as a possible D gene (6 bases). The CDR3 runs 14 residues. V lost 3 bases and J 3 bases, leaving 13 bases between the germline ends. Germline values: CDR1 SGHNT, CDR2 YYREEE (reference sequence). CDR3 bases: TGTGCCAGCAGCTCCCGGGACTTACTCTACGAGCAGTACTTC. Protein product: CASSSRDLLYEQYF. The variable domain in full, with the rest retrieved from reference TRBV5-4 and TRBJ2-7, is ETGVTQSPTHLIKTRGQQVTLRCSSQSGHNTVSWYQQALGQGPQFIFQYYREEENGRGNFPPRFSGLQFPNYSSELNVNALELDDSALYLCASSSRDLLYEQYFGPGTRLTVT.

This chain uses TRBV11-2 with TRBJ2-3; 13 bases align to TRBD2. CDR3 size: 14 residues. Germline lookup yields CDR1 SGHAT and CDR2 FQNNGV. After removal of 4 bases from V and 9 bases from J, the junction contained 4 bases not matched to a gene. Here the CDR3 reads CASSSGLAGVTQYF. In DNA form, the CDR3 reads TGTGCCAGCAGCTCCGGACTAGCGGGAGTAACGCAGTATTTT.

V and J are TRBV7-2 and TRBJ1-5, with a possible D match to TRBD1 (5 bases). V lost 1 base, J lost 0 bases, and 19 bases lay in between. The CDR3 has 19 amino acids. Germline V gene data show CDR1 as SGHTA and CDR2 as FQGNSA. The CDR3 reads CASSLGADIMLFSNQPQHF. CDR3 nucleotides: TGTGCCAGCAGCTTAGGCGCGGACATCATGTTGTTTAGCAATCAGCCCCAGCATTTT.

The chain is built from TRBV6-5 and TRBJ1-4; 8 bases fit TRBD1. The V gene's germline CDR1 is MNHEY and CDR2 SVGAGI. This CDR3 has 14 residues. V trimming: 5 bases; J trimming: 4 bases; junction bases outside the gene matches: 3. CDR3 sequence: CASSTTGGNEKLFF. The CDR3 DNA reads TGTGCCAGCAGTACCACAGGGGGTAATGAAAAACTGTTTTTT.

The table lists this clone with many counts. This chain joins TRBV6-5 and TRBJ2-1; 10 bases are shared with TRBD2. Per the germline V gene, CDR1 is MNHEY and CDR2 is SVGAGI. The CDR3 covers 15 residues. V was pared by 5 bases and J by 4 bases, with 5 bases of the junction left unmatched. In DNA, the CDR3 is TGTGCCAGCAGTAGCGGGAGGGGTTGGTACAATGAGCAGTTCTTC. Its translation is CASSSGRGWYNEQFF.

The CDR3 protein is CASSVSGTGYGYTF. CDR3 sequence (DNA): TGTGCCAGCAGTGTCTCTGGGACAGGGTATGGCTACACCTTC. The chain has TRBV6-4 and TRBJ1-2; TRBD1 aligns across 9 bases. CDR3 length: 14 amino acids. Germline CDR1 is MRHNA and CDR2 is SNTAGT. The junction had 5 bases not matched to a gene; V was cut back by 4 bases and J by 5 bases.

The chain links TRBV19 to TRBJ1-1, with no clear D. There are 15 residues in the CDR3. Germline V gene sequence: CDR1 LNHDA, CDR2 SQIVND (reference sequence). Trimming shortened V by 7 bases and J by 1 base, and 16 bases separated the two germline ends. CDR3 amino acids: CASIPRGWGNTEAFF. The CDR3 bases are TGTGCCAGTATCCCCCGGGGTTGGGGGAACACTGAAGCTTTCTTT. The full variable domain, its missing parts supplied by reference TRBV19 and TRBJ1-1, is DGGITQSPKYLFRKEGQNVTLSCEQNLNHDAMYWYRQDPGQGLRLIYYSQIVNDFQKGDIAEGYSVSREKKESFPLTVTSAQKNPTAFYLCASIPRGWGNTEAFFGQGTRLTVV.

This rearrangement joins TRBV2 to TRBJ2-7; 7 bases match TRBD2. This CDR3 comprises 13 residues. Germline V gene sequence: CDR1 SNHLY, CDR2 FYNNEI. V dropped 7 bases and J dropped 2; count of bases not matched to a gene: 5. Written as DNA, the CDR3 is TGTGCCAGCATGCGTGGACTAGCCTACGAGCAGTACTTC. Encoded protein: CASMRGLAYEQYF.